Detailed here is one T cell receptor (beta chain). Its antigen is not identified. These data are taken from a study of T cells in Graves' hyperthyroidism and ophthalmopathy. Whole-study findings and limits: Blood held most thyroid clonotypes expanded above 0.001 frequency.

Researchers took RNA transcripts and amplified the TCR beta CDR3 regions from them. HTBI primers were the set used in a first-round RT-PCR of the TCR CDR3. TCRdb processed the multiplex PCR reads anew with MiXCR; each CDR3 protein has one entry. The sample includes approximately 410,000 distinct CDR3 sequences, roughly 15% of them seen just once. Inclusion characteristics of ophthalmopathy patients comprised a Clinical Activity Score of at least 3, a NOSPECS grade of at least 4, and duration under 3 months. The diagnostic basis comprised clinical symptoms, serum thyroxine and TRAb, thyroid ultrasound and orbital computed tomography. This CDR3 contains 15 residues. CDR1 is LNHDA and CDR2 is SQIVND in the germline V gene (reference sequence). With 4 bases clipped from V and 2 bases from J, the junction kept 4 bases outside the gene matches.

The V gene is TRBV19, the J gene TRBJ1-1, with 10 positions matching TRBD1. The sample comprised blood. This receptor was taken from a young man with Graves' ophthalmopathy. The CDR3 is CASSRGQGGNTEAFF. The CDR3 DNA is TGTGCCAGTAGTAGAGGACAGGGGGGCAACACTGAAGCTTTCTTT.